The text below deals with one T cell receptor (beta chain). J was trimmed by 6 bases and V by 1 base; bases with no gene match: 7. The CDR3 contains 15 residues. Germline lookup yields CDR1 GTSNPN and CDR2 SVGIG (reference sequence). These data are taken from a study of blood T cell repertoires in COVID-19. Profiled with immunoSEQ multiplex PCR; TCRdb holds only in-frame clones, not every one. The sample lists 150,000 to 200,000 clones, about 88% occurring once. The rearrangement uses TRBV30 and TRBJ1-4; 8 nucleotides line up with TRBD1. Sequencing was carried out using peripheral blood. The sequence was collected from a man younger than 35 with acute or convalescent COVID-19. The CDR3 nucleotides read TGTGCCTGGAGTGATTGGGACAGGACGGATGAAAAACTGTTTTTT. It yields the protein CAWSDWDRTDEKLFF.